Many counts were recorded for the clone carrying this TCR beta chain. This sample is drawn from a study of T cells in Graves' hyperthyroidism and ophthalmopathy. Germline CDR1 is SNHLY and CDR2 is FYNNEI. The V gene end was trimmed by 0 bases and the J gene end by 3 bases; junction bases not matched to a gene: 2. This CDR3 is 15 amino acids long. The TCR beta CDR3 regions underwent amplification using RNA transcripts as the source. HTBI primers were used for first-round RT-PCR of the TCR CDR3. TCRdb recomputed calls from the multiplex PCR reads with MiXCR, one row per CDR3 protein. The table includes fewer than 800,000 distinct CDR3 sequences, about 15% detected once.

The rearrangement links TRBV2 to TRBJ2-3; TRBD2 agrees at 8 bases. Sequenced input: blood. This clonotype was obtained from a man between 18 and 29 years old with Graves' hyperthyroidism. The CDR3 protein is CASSEARGGTDTQYF. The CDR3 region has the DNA TGTGCCAGCAGTGAAGCGCGCGGGGGGACAGATACGCAGTATTTT.